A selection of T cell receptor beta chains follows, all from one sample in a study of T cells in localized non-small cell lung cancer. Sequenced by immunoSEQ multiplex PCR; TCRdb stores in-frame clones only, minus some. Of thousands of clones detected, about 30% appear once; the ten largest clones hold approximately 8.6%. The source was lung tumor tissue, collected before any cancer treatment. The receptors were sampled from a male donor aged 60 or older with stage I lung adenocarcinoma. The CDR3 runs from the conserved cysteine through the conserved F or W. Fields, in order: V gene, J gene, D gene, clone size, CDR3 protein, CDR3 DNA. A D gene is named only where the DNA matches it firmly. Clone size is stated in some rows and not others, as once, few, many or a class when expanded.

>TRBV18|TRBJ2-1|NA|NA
CASSPQSGDNEQFF
TGTGCCAGCTCACCACAATCTGGGGACAATGAGCAGTTCTTC
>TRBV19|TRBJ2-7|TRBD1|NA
CASSSPNRGHDEQYF
TGTGCCAGTAGTTCCCCGAACAGGGGTCACGACGAGCAGTACTTC
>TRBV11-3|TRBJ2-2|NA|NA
CASSWPMGRGNTGELFF
TGTGCCAGCAGTTGGCCAATGGGGAGAGGGAACACCGGGGAGCTGTTTTTT
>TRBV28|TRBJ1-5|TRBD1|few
CASSMPDRDFQPQHF
TGTGCCAGCAGTATGCCGGACAGGGATTTTCAGCCCCAGCATTTT
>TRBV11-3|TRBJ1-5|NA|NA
CASSSDSPNQPQHF
TGTGCCAGCAGCTCCGACAGCCCTAATCAGCCCCAGCATTTT
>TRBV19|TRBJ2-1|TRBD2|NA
CASTPTSGGYNEQFF
TGTGCCAGTACCCCTACTAGCGGGGGGTACAATGAGCAGTTCTTC
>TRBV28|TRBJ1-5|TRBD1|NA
CASIHGQGDNQPQHF
TGTGCCAGCATCCATGGACAGGGAGACAATCAGCCCCAGCATTTT
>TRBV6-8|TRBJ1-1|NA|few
CASSYRGQYHTEAFF
TGTGCCAGCAGTTACAGAGGACAGTACCACACTGAAGCTTTCTTT
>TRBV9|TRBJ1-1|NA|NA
CASTLSGTEAFF
TGTGCCAGCACCTTAAGCGGGACTGAAGCTTTCTTT
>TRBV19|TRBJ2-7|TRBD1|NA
CASRGQGGREQYF
TGTGCCAGTAGGGGACAGGGGGGGAGAGAGCAGTACTTC